The 2 T cell receptor beta chains presented below share a single source sample, sequenced in a study of blood T cell repertoires in COVID-19. Sequencing was performed with immunoSEQ multiplex PCR; in TCRdb, only in-frame clones are kept and a portion is missing. The table includes 110,000 to 150,000 clones, 88% detected once. The sequencing sample was made of peripheral blood. These receptor sequences come from a woman aged 50 to 60 with acute or convalescent COVID-19.

Here the CDR3 reads CASSYQYSVTF. The CDR3 nucleotides are TGTGCCAGCAGCTATCAGTATTCCGTCACCTTC. The chain uses TRBV5-6 and TRBJ1-2; no clear D gene. Germline values: CDR1 SGHDT, CDR2 YYEEEE. Trimming took 3 bases from V and 13 from J, leaving 13 bases between them. There are 11 residues in the CDR3.

This clone was seen a single time. This chain links TRBV19 with TRBJ1-2; TRBD1 aligns across 10 bases. Germline trimming cut 8 bases from V and 7 bases from J; bases unmatched to any gene: 4. The CDR3 has 12 amino acids. Germline CDR1 reads LNHDA; CDR2 reads SQIVND (reference sequence). CDR3 bases: TGTGCCAGTTTGACAGGGGGCCTTGGCTACACCTTC. The encoded protein is CASLTGGLGYTF.